The present TCR beta chain was sequenced within a study of cytomegalovirus exposure and HLA in healthy donors. A multiplex PCR was run with 60 Vbeta primers and 13 Jbeta primers. Clones were sequenced by immunoSEQ multiplex PCR, and TCRdb holds only the in-frame ones, with some missing. This table has over 100,000 clones, 55% to 65% appearing once. CDR1 is MNHEY and CDR2 is SVGAGI in the germline V gene. The CDR3 spans 14 residues. Trimming cost V 5 bases and J 5 bases; bases outside gene matches: 7. Study outcomes and limitations: Researchers catalogued some 160 TCR beta chains as cytomegalovirus-associated. Among immune exposure information, only CMV serostatus was available. More clonal expansion characterized HLA-associated TCR beta chains than equally common others in a later analysis. For presence/absence analyses, sequencing depth was assumed to be roughly uniform across donors.

To note about this clone: Its antigen remains unidentified.

This TCR came from a woman aged 25 to 45 in good health and CMV-seronegative. This rearrangement joins TRBV6-5 to TRBJ2-5, with 8 bases lining up with TRBD1. Input material: PBMCs. The CDR3 region has the DNA TGTGCCAGCAGTCCCTTCGACAGGGGCGAGACCCAGTACTTC. Translated: CASSPFDRGETQYF.